This TCR beta chain derives from a study of T cells in Graves' hyperthyroidism and ophthalmopathy. Study results and limitations: A model built on 13 V-J features separated ophthalmopathy from stable hyperthyroidism.

This clonotype came up many times. Its cognate antigen is unknown. Diagnosis of hyperthyroidism was new in patients aged 18 to 65, and its duration was under 2 months. Amplified TCR beta CDR3 regions derived from RNA transcripts. TCR CDR3 regions were first amplified by RT-PCR with HTBI primers. One entry per CDR3 protein results from TCRdb running MiXCR on the multiplex PCR reads. The data hold about 360,000 distinct CDR3 sequences, with less than 15% observed a single time. Trimming shortened V by 6 bases and J by 5 bases, and 17 bases separated the two germline ends. The CDR3 runs 14 residues. The germline CDR1 and CDR2 sequences are DFQATT and SNEGSKA (reference sequence).

This rearrangement joins TRBV20-1 to TRBJ2-1; D is perhaps TRBD1 or TRBD2 (5 bases each). Sequencing input: blood. This TCR came from a woman aged 18-30 years with Graves' hyperthyroidism. The CDR3 DNA reads as TGCAGTGCCACCGCGGACGGGGCAAACAATGAGCAGTTCTTC. Translation gives CSATADGANNEQFF.